The present TCR beta chain was sequenced within a study of CD8 T cells in ankylosing spondylitis. In its sample, this clonotype was seen a few times. Its target is unknown. Construction of TCR beta libraries was performed using quantitative 5'-RACE with molecular barcodes. Using its own MiXCR run on the 5' RACE reads, TCRdb lists one record per CDR3 protein. The sample comprises fewer than 650,000 distinct CDR3 sequences, 9.5% to 15% of which are singletons, and approximately 7% rests with the top ten. Study results and caveats: Reportedly, significant enrichment of disease-linked clones occurred in matched ankylosing spondylitis synovial fluid. Eight highly homologous variants formed a TCR beta motif that appeared characteristic of ankylosing spondylitis blood.

CDR3 length: 14 amino acids. Germline CDR1 KGHSH, CDR2 LQKENI. Trimming left V 3 bases short and J 4 bases short, with 12 bases between. The source is a male donor with ankylosing spondylitis. Material for sequencing was blood, either unsorted or a sorted T cell fraction (not recorded which). The chain is built from TRBV18 and TRBJ1-1, with a possible D match to TRBD1 (5 bases). CDR3 loop: CASSPNPGGTEAFF. CDR3 DNA: TGTGCCAGCTCACCCAACCCCGGGGGCACTGAAGCTTTCTTT.